One sample yielded the 32 T cell receptor beta chains listed below, sequenced in a study of cytomegalovirus exposure and HLA in healthy donors. The PCR used 60 Vbeta and 13 Jbeta primers. Using immunoSEQ multiplex PCR, the repertoire was profiled, and TCRdb retains in-frame clones only, with some absent. Among tens of thousands of clones listed, around three quarters were seen once. Input material: PBMCs. These receptors were obtained from a young man in good health and CMV-seronegative.

V is TRBV10-1 and J is TRBJ1-5; TRBD1 is a possible D gene (6 bases). The germline V and J ends were trimmed by 5 bases and 0 bases, with 11 bases remaining between them. CDR1 is WNHNN and CDR2 is SYGVQD in the germline V gene (reference sequence). The CDR3 is made up of 15 amino acids. Here the CDR3 DNA reads TGCGCCAGCAGTCCCCGGGACAATAGCAATCAGCCCCAGCATTTT. Amino acids: CASSPRDNSNQPQHF.

The chain links TRBV6-5 to TRBJ1-2; D might be TRBD1 (6 bases). The CDR3 spans 13 residues. Trimming left V 10 bases short and J 2 bases short, with 14 bases between. The germline gives CDR1 MNHEY, CDR2 SVGAGI. The CDR3 reads CATMIDRNYGYTF. The CDR3 region has the DNA TGTGCCACCATGATTGACAGGAACTATGGCTACACCTTC.

The chain links TRBV11-2 to TRBJ2-1, with TRBD2 matching over 12 bases. The trim removed 1 base at V and 7 bases at J, leaving 8 bases unmatched. Germline-derived CDR1 and CDR2 are SGHAT and FQNNGV. CDR3 length: 17 amino acids. The CDR3 region is CASSLVASGGAKNEQFF. CDR3 DNA: TGTGCCAGCAGCTTAGTGGCTAGCGGGGGGGCGAAAAATGAGCAGTTCTTC. Full variable domain (rest looked up from reference TRBV11-2 and TRBJ2-1): EAGVAQSPRYKIIEKRQSVAFWCNPISGHATLYWYQQILGQGPKLLIQFQNNGVVDDSQLPKDRFSAERLKGVDSTLKIQPAKLEDSAVYLCASSLVASGGAKNEQFFGPGTRLTVL.

The J gene is TRBJ2-7, the V gene TRBV29-1; TRBD1 matches 10 bases. The ends lost 4 bases at V and 7 bases at J; junction bases unmatched: 7. The germline CDR1 and CDR2 sequences are SQVTM and ANQGSEA. The CDR3 has 13 residues. The CDR3 coding sequence is TGCAGCGTTGTCGGGGGACAGGGGCAAGAGCAGTACTTC. It specifies CSVVGGQGQEQYF.

The chain combines TRBV19 with TRBJ1-2; the D gene is possibly TRBD1 (5 bases). CDR1 LNHDA and CDR2 SQIVND come from the germline V gene (reference sequence). Trimming took off 4 bases at V and 1 base at J, with 13 bases between the two ends. The CDR3 is 15 residues long. CDR3 DNA: TGTGCCAGTAGTACCGGGACTCCTCTTAACTATGGCTACACCTTC. This translates into CASSTGTPLNYGYTF.

V is TRBV18 and J is TRBJ1-3, with a tentative D call TRBD1 (5 bases). The CDR3 has 16 amino acids. In germline, CDR1 is KGHSH, CDR2 LQKENI. The V and J ends lost 5 bases and 0 bases respectively, with 14 bases between them. This chain's CDR3 is CASSTGTANSGNTIYF. DNA of the CDR3: TGTGCCAGCTCAACCGGGACTGCGAACTCTGGAAACACCATATATTTT. Filled out from reference TRBV18 and TRBJ1-3, the complete variable domain reads NAGVMQNPRHLVRRRGQEARLRCSPMKGHSHVYWYRQLPEEGLKFMVYLQKENIIDESGMPKERFSAEFPKEGPSILRIQQVVRGDSAAYFCASSTGTANSGNTIYFGEGSWLTVV.

The chain couples TRBV19 to TRBJ1-1; the match to TRBD1 covers 7 bases. CDR1 is LNHDA and CDR2 is SQIVND in the germline V gene (reference sequence). The trim removed 6 bases at V and 0 bases at J, leaving 16 bases unmatched. This CDR3 has 18 residues. The CDR3 protein is CASSPFLLTGPMNTEAFF. Here the CDR3 DNA reads TGTGCCAGTAGCCCTTTCCTTTTGACAGGGCCCATGAACACTGAAGCTTTCTTT. The whole variable domain, filled in from reference TRBV19 and TRBJ1-1, reads DGGITQSPKYLFRKEGQNVTLSCEQNLNHDAMYWYRQDPGQGLRLIYYSQIVNDFQKGDIAEGYSVSREKKESFPLTVTSAQKNPTAFYLCASSPFLLTGPMNTEAFFGQGTRLTVV.

This sequence joins TRBV5-6 and TRBJ2-6, with 9 bases identical to TRBD1. Germline V gives CDR1 SGHDT, CDR2 YYEEEE. There are 18 residues in the CDR3. With V trimmed by 4 bases and J by 0 bases, 8 bases remained unmatched. The CDR3 coding sequence is TGTGCCAGCAGCCCGGGGACAGGGTATAACTCTGGGGCCAACGTCCTGACTTTC. Translated, it gives CASSPGTGYNSGANVLTF.

This clone showed up just a few times. The rearrangement links TRBV7-3 to TRBJ1-1; 9 bases map to TRBD1. The CDR3 is 14 amino acids. Losses at the gene ends were 5 bases for V and 1 base for J; bases not matched to a gene: 2. Per germline, CDR1 SGHTA and CDR2 FQGTGA. CDR3 bases: TGTGCCAGCAGCCCGACAGGGGGGAACACTGAAGCTTTCTTT. The encoded protein is CASSPTGGNTEAFF.

This clone appeared a single time. V gene TRBV9 combines with J gene TRBJ2-3, with 10 bases lining up with TRBD2. The CDR3 contains 16 residues. Germline loops: CDR1 SGDLS, CDR2 YYNGEE. The V and J ends lost 2 bases and 6 bases, in that order; junction bases with no gene match: 9. For the CDR3, the DNA is TGTGCCAGCAGCGTGGGTCTAGCGGGGGTTGGGGATACGCAGTATTTT. This translates into CASSVGLAGVGDTQYF.

The chain links TRBV14 to TRBJ2-7, with D possibly matching TRBD2 (5 bases). CDR1 and CDR2 from the germline V gene are SGHDN and FVKESK. Trimming pared 4 bases from V and 6 bases from J, leaving 10 bases between. This CDR3 spans 12 amino acids. CDR3 sequence: CASSRGRIEQYF. As DNA, the CDR3 is TGTGCCAGCAGCCGAGGGCGAATCGAGCAGTACTTC.

The chain is built from TRBV10-3 and TRBJ1-5, with D perhaps TRBD1 (5 bases). This CDR3 has 13 amino acids. Germline assignment: CDR1 ENHRY and CDR2 SYGVKD. The V end lost 3 bases, the J end lost 4 bases, and 7 bases lay between the germline ends. The CDR3 reads CAISDQGNQPQHF. The CDR3 coding sequence is TGTGCCATCAGTGACCAGGGAAATCAGCCCCAGCATTTT.

V usage is TRBV11-3 and J usage is TRBJ1-1; D gene uncertain. Germline lookup yields CDR1 SGHNT and CDR2 YENEEA. The CDR3 has 14 residues. The V end was cut by 2 bases, the J end by 1 base, with 8 bases between. The CDR3 is CASSLHSQNTEAFF. The CDR3 DNA sequence: TGTGCCAGCAGCTTACACTCCCAGAACACTGAAGCTTTCTTT.

Only one count was recorded for this clone. This chain uses TRBV19 with TRBJ1-2, with D uncertain. CDR3 length: 11 amino acids. Deletions cut 6 bases from V and 4 bases from J, with 6 bases between. CDR1 and CDR2 (germline): LNHDA, SQIVND (reference sequence). CDR3 loop: CASSDTYGYTF. The CDR3 nucleotides read TGTGCCAGTAGCGACACCTATGGCTACACCTTC.

This chain links TRBV11-2 with TRBJ2-3; TRBD2 aligns across 11 bases. Germline CDR1 reads SGHAT; CDR2 reads FQNNGV. This CDR3 is 16 amino acids long. With V trimmed by 1 base and J by 3 bases, 3 bases remained unmatched. CDR3 loop: CASSLVASGGTDTQYF. The CDR3 coding sequence is TGTGCCAGCAGCTTAGTGGCTAGCGGGGGGACAGATACGCAGTATTTT.

The chain employs TRBV19 and TRBJ2-5; 8 bases agree with TRBD1. From germline, CDR1 is LNHDA and CDR2 SQIVND (reference sequence). V shed 5 bases and J 7 bases; nucleotides not matched to a gene: 12. The CDR3 is 15 amino acids. The DNA of the CDR3 is TGTGCCAGTAGTCCTAGGGACAGGTTGAGAGGGACCCAGTACTTC. Its translation: CASSPRDRLRGTQYF.

This sequence joins TRBV6-1 and TRBJ2-3; TRBD1 agrees at 9 bases. Germline V gene sequence: CDR1 MNHNS, CDR2 SASEGT. The CDR3 is made up of 14 amino acids. The CDR3 sequence: CAGGTGYLTDTQYF. As DNA, the CDR3 is TGTGCTGGCGGGACAGGGTATTTGACAGATACGCAGTATTTT.

The table lists this clone with a count of one. The chain's CDR3 is CASSLYRYDEQFF. DNA for the CDR3: TGTGCCAGCAGCTTGTACAGGTATGATGAGCAGTTCTTC. The gene calls are TRBV5-6 and TRBJ2-1; TRBD1 might be the D (5 bases). CDR1 is SGHDT, CDR2 YYEEEE, per germline. This CDR3 is 13 amino acids long. Trimming took 1 base from V and 8 from J, leaving 10 bases between them. Supplemented by reference TRBV5-6 and TRBJ2-1, the full variable domain reads DAGVTQSPTHLIKTRGQQVTLRCSPKSGHDTVSWYQQALGQGPQFIFQYYEEEERQRGNFPDRFSGHQFPNYSSELNVNALLLGDSALYLCASSLYRYDEQFFGPGTRLTVL.

Here the CDR3 reads CASSGGQGGNQPQHF. DNA of the CDR3: TGTGCCAGCAGCGGCGGACAAGGGGGCAATCAGCCCCAGCATTTT. V and J are TRBV9 and TRBJ1-5; a possible D gene is TRBD1 (5 bases). The CDR3 runs 15 residues. Germline V CDR1 and CDR2: SGDLS, YYNGEE. Trimming left V 3 bases short and J 2 bases short, with 12 bases between. The variable domain in full, with the rest retrieved from reference TRBV9 and TRBJ1-5, is DSGVTQTPKHLITATGQRVTLRCSPRSGDLSVYWYQQSLDQGLQFLIQYYNGEERAKGNILERFSAQQFPDLHSELNLSSLELGDSALYFCASSGGQGGNQPQHFGDGTRLSIL.

This clone was found a few times. The chain has TRBV27 and TRBJ1-2; TRBD1 matches 7 bases. The V and J ends lost 5 bases and 2 bases, in that order; junction bases with no gene match: 2. The germline V gene encodes CDR1 MNHEY and CDR2 SMNVEV (reference sequence). CDR3 length: 13 residues. The CDR3 bases are TGTGCCAGCAGTCTCAGGGGGAACTATGGCTACACCTTC. Its translation is CASSLRGNYGYTF.

The V and J genes are TRBV7-8 and TRBJ1-1; 9 positions match TRBD1. V lost 2 bases, J lost 0 bases, and 4 bases stayed unmatched. The CDR3 sequence is 16 residues long. The germline V gene encodes CDR1 SGHVS and CDR2 FQNEAQ. The CDR3 region is CASSLSTGGMNTEAFF. The CDR3 DNA is TGTGCCAGCAGCTTAAGTACAGGGGGCATGAACACTGAAGCTTTCTTT.

The V gene is TRBV25-1, the J gene TRBJ1-1, with D unresolved. V lost 2 bases and J 4 bases, leaving 8 bases between the germline ends. Germline CDR1 MGHDK, CDR2 SYGVNS. The CDR3 is made up of 13 amino acids. The CDR3: CASSEQVGTEAFF. CDR3 nucleotides: TGTGCCAGCAGTGAACAGGTAGGCACTGAAGCTTTCTTT.

J is TRBJ2-1 and V is TRBV19; 8 nucleotides align to TRBD2. The germline V gene encodes CDR1 LNHDA and CDR2 SQIVND (reference sequence). The CDR3 spans 15 residues. The trim removed 5 bases at V and 3 bases at J, leaving 6 bases unmatched. CDR3 in amino acids: CASSRSGSRYNEQFF. Here the CDR3 DNA reads TGTGCCAGTAGTCGGAGCGGGAGTCGCTACAATGAGCAGTTCTTC.

The gene calls are TRBV4-3 and TRBJ2-7, with D possibly TRBD1 on 5 matching bases. Per germline, CDR1 LGHNA and CDR2 YSLEER. The V end was cut by 0 bases, the J end by 3 bases, with 12 bases between. The CDR3 loop spans 15 amino acids. This CDR3 reads CASSQDRDRYYEQYF. The CDR3 nucleotides read TGCGCCAGCAGCCAAGATCGAGACAGATACTACGAGCAGTACTTC.

This rearrangement joins TRBV7-9 to TRBJ2-7, with D possibly TRBD1 on 6 matching bases. CDR3 length: 15 residues. CDR1 SEHNR and CDR2 FQNEAQ come from the germline V gene (reference sequence). V was shortened by 5 bases and J by 2 bases, with 16 bases between the two germline ends. Written as DNA, the CDR3 is TGTGCCAGCAGCGGCTCACAGGGTTCGCCCTACGAGCAGTACTTC. This encodes CASSGSQGSPYEQYF. Using reference TRBV7-9 and TRBJ2-7 for the parts outside the CDR3, the full variable domain is DTGVSQNPRHKITKRGQNVTFRCDPISEHNRLYWYRQTLGQGPEFLTYFQNEAQLEKSRLLSDRFSAERPKGSFSTLEIQRTEQGDSAMYLCASSGSQGSPYEQYFGPGTRLTVT.

Only a few counts were recorded for this clone. The CDR3 loop reads CATTRGSDTEAFF. CDR3 nucleotides: TGTGCCACCACCAGGGGGAGCGACACTGAAGCTTTCTTT. The chain uses TRBV10-3 and TRBJ1-1; 7 bases are a match to TRBD1. This CDR3 is built from 13 residues. Trimming took 10 bases from V and 3 from J; bases not matched to a gene: 8. The germline gives CDR1 ENHRY, CDR2 SYGVKD.

This clone showed up just a few times. The gene calls are TRBV6-5 and TRBJ1-4; D call uncertain. This CDR3 region has 12 residues. Germline V gene data show CDR1 as MNHEY and CDR2 as SVGAGI. V gave up 5 bases and J gave up 5 bases, with 6 bases separating them. The CDR3 sequence: CASSARNEKLFF. The CDR3 DNA follows: TGTGCCAGCAGTGCTAGGAATGAAAAACTGTTTTTT.

The CDR3 protein is CSVGSGDNEQFF. CDR3 nucleotides: TGCAGCGTTGGATCAGGGGACAATGAGCAGTTCTTC. The chain carries TRBV29-1 and TRBJ2-1, with a weak D call TRBD1 (6 bases). Germline CDR1 reads SQVTM; CDR2 reads ANQGSEA. This CDR3 has 12 amino acids. Trimming pared 4 bases from V and 5 bases from J, leaving 9 bases between.

V is TRBV5-1 and J is TRBJ1-5; 7 nucleotides agree with TRBD1. CDR3 length equals 15 residues. The junction had 9 bases not matched to a gene; V was cut back by 5 bases and J by 4 bases. In germline, CDR1 is SGHRS, CDR2 YFSETQ. Written as DNA, the CDR3 is TGCGCCAGCAGTGAGTTGGGACAGAAGAATCAGCCCCAGCATTTT. Encoded protein: CASSELGQKNQPQHF. The entire variable domain, with the rest obtained from reference TRBV5-1 and TRBJ1-5, is as follows: KAGVTQTPRYLIKTRGQQVTLSCSPISGHRSVSWYQQTPGQGLQFLFEYFSETQRNKGNFPGRFSGRQFSNSRSEMNVSTLELGDSALYLCASSELGQKNQPQHFGDGTRLSIL.

This chain uses TRBV7-6 with TRBJ2-7, with 10 bases lining up with TRBD1. CDR1 is SGHVS, CDR2 FNYEAQ, per germline. The V segment lost 5 bases and the J segment 9 bases; nucleotides outside the gene matches: 13. This CDR3 comprises 15 residues. The DNA for the CDR3 is TGTGCCAGCAGCGCCACCGGGACAGGGGAATTCGGGCAGTACTTC. This sequence encodes CASSATGTGEFGQYF.

A few counts support this clone. This chain uses TRBV6-6 with TRBJ2-1, with 9 positions matching TRBD2. From germline, CDR1 is MNHNY and CDR2 SVGAGI (reference sequence). The CDR3 runs to 15 residues. V lost 6 bases to trimming and J lost 8 bases; unmatched junction nucleotides: 11. The CDR3 bases are TGTGCCAGCAGATCTAGCGGGGCGTCAATTGATGAGCAGTTCTTC. It encodes CASRSSGASIDEQFF.

DNA for the CDR3: TGTGCCATCAGTGAGACGGGTGGCTACACCTTC. This gives the protein CAISETGGYTF. This rearrangement joins TRBV10-3 to TRBJ1-2; D ambiguous. The CDR3 has 11 amino acids. Trimming took off 2 bases at V and 7 bases at J, with 5 bases between the two ends. Germline V gene sequence: CDR1 ENHRY, CDR2 SYGVKD.